These T cell receptor beta chains were read from a single sample in a study of T cell responses to AZD1222 COVID-19 vaccine. Profiling relied on immunoSEQ multiplex PCR, and the TCRdb table lists in-frame clones only, not all of them. This table holds 200,000 to 250,000 clones, about 93% found once. Sequencing used peripheral blood, obtained on day 0 of MenACWY control vaccination. The origin of the receptors is an adult in good health. Both conserved end residues are part of each CDR3. Each record gives: clone size, J gene, V gene, D gene, CDR3 DNA, CDR3 protein. A D gene is named only where the DNA matches it firmly. Rows give clone size only sometimes, using once, few, many, or a class for an expanded clone.

size: .
J: TRBJ1-5
V: TRBV28
D: .
DNA: TGTGCCAGCAGCTCTCGCAACCAGCCCCAGCATTTT
CDR3: CASSSRNQPQHF

size: .
J: TRBJ1-5
V: TRBV12-5
D: TRBD1
DNA: TGTGCTAGTGGTTTGGTACAGGGACAGAATCGCAATCAGCCCCAGCATTTT
CDR3: CASGLVQGQNRNQPQHF

size: .
J: TRBJ2-2
V: TRBV2
D: .
DNA: TGTGCCAGCAGTGAGGTGGCACCCTACACCGGGGAGCTGTTTTTT
CDR3: CASSEVAPYTGELFF

size: few
J: TRBJ1-2
V: TRBV3-1/TRBV3-2
D: .
DNA: TGTGCCAGCAGCCAAGCAGGGAACTATGGCTACACCTTC
CDR3: CASSQAGNYGYTF

size: .
J: TRBJ1-5
V: TRBV28
D: .
DNA: TGTGCCAGCAGGGGGGGCAATCAGCCCCAGCATTTT
CDR3: CASRGGNQPQHF

size: .
J: TRBJ1-1
V: TRBV6-1
D: .
DNA: TGTGCCAGCAGTGAATTCGGCAGCACTGAAGCTTTCTTT
CDR3: CASSEFGSTEAFF

size: .
J: TRBJ1-6
V: TRBV27
D: .
DNA: TGTGCCAGCAGTTTTTTAGATTCACCCCTCCACTTT
CDR3: CASSFLDSPLHF

size: .
J: TRBJ2-1
V: TRBV12-3/TRBV12-4
D: .
DNA: TGTGCCAGCAGCTTGGACCGCTACAATGAGCAGTTCTTC
CDR3: CASSLDRYNEQFF

size: .
J: TRBJ1-4
V: TRBV6-5
D: TRBD1
DNA: TGTGCCAGTGGACAGGTGGCAACTAATGAAAAACTGTTTTTT
CDR3: CASGQVATNEKLFF

size: .
J: TRBJ1-5
V: TRBV11-2
D: .
DNA: TGTGCCAGCAGCTTGTATTCAGGGTCTGGGCCCCAGCATTTT
CDR3: CASSLYSGSGPQHF

size: .
J: TRBJ1-5
V: TRBV6-5
D: .
DNA: TGTGCCAGCAGACGCCGACAGGAAAATCAGCCCCAGCATTTT
CDR3: CASRRRQENQPQHF

size: .
J: TRBJ1-2
V: TRBV6-5
D: .
DNA: TGTGCCAGCAGACCCGGGCAGGACTATGGCTACACCTTC
CDR3: CASRPGQDYGYTF

size: .
J: TRBJ2-5
V: TRBV5-6
D: TRBD2
DNA: TGTGCCAGCAGCTTATTCCTGACTAGCGGGGGGGCGGAGACCCAGTACTTC
CDR3: CASSLFLTSGGAETQYF

size: .
J: TRBJ2-1
V: TRBV7-2
D: TRBD1
DNA: TGTGCCAGCAGCTCCGGGACAGGGGGCAAGAATGAGCAGTTCTTC
CDR3: CASSSGTGGKNEQFF

size: .
J: TRBJ1-4
V: TRBV28
D: .
DNA: TGTGCCAGCAGTTTAGGAGGGGTTGAAAAACTGTTTTTT
CDR3: CASSLGGVEKLFF

size: .
J: TRBJ1-5
V: TRBV12-3/TRBV12-4
D: .
DNA: TGTGCCAGCAGTTTCAGCAGGGATCAGCCCCAGCATTTT
CDR3: CASSFSRDQPQHF

size: .
J: TRBJ2-2
V: TRBV11-2
D: TRBD2
DNA: TGTGCCAGCAGCTTAGGCACTAGCGGTTACACCGGGGAGCTGTTTTTT
CDR3: CASSLGTSGYTGELFF

size: .
J: TRBJ1-5
V: TRBV28
D: TRBD1
DNA: TGTGCCAGCAGCACCGGACAGGGAAACAATCAGCCCCAGCATTTT
CDR3: CASSTGQGNNQPQHF

size: .
J: TRBJ2-7
V: TRBV6-2/TRBV6-3
D: .
DNA: TGTGCCAGCACCCCGATGGGTCGGGGAAACGAGCAGTACTTC
CDR3: CASTPMGRGNEQYF

size: .
J: TRBJ2-2
V: TRBV6-5
D: TRBD1
DNA: TGTGCCAGCAGCCGGACAGGGGGCGGCACCGGGGAGCTGTTTTTT
CDR3: CASSRTGGGTGELFF

size: .
J: TRBJ1-3
V: TRBV2
D: .
DNA: TGTGCCAGCAGTACGCAGGGCCTGGCAGGAAACACCATATATTTT
CDR3: CASSTQGLAGNTIYF

size: few
J: TRBJ1-1
V: TRBV7-6
D: TRBD1
DNA: TGTGCCAGCAGCTTAGAATCAGGGGGCTTTGCTGAAGCTTTCTTT
CDR3: CASSLESGGFAEAFF

size: few
J: TRBJ1-2
V: TRBV5-1
D: .
DNA: TGCGCCAGCAGCTTGGTTATAGGGCACGGCTACACCTTC
CDR3: CASSLVIGHGYTF

size: .
J: TRBJ2-7
V: TRBV6-5
D: TRBD1
DNA: TGTGCCATCCGGGACAGGGCGATCTACGAGCAGTACTTC
CDR3: CAIRDRAIYEQYF

size: .
J: TRBJ2-7
V: TRBV6-5
D: .
DNA: TGTGCCAGCAGTTTCTACGAGCAGTACTTC
CDR3: CASSFYEQYF

size: .
J: TRBJ1-3
V: TRBV30
D: .
DNA: TGTGGCGTCGGGTGGGGTGGAAACACCATATATTTT
CDR3: CGVGWGGNTIYF

size: .
J: TRBJ1-2
V: TRBV29-1
D: .
DNA: TGCAGCGTTGGGGATCTTACGGGAAATGGCTACACCTTC
CDR3: CSVGDLTGNGYTF

size: .
J: TRBJ2-5
V: TRBV5-4
D: TRBD1
DNA: TGTGCCAGCAGCCTTACAGGGGGTAAAGAGACCCAGTACTTC
CDR3: CASSLTGGKETQYF